Listed below are T cell receptor beta chains from one sample, sequenced in a study of graft-versus-host responses after intestinal transplantation. Their cognate antigens are unknown. Assay: immunoSEQ multiplex PCR; the TCRdb copy retains only in-frame clones and omits some. The repertoire holds about 38,000 clones, with roughly 95% as singletons. The input for sequencing was unstimulated CD4+ T cells sorted from spleen or lymph node cells, taken before transplant. These TCRs come from a human donor who was the organ donor for an intestinal transplant. CDR3s include the opening cysteine and the closing phenylalanine or tryptophan. The D gene is left open where the match is weak. Clone size, where shown, is once, few, many, or a class for clones that have expanded.

V gene: TRBV5-1; J gene: TRBJ2-5; clone size: NA; D gene: NA; CDR3 protein: CASSEESGVKTQYF; CDR3 DNA: TGCGCCAGCAGCGAAGAGTCGGGGGTAAAGACCCAGTACTTC
V gene: TRBV6-1; J gene: TRBJ1-6; clone size: NA; D gene: NA; CDR3 protein: CASSVFGQSLNSPLHF; CDR3 DNA: TGTGCCAGCAGTGTTTTCGGGCAGTCGTTAAATTCACCCCTCCACTTT
V gene: TRBV7-2; J gene: TRBJ2-5; clone size: NA; D gene: TRBD2; CDR3 protein: CASSRGGRAFQETQYF; CDR3 DNA: TGTGCCAGCAGCCGCGGGGGGAGGGCTTTCCAAGAGACCCAGTACTTC
V gene: TRBV4-1; J gene: TRBJ1-1; clone size: NA; D gene: NA; CDR3 protein: CASSQGRDRMNTEAFF; CDR3 DNA: TGCGCCAGCAGCCAGGGAAGAGACAGGATGAACACTGAAGCTTTCTTT
V gene: TRBV7-2; J gene: TRBJ1-1; clone size: NA; D gene: NA; CDR3 protein: CASSLDNGRTTEAFF; CDR3 DNA: TGTGCCAGCAGCTTAGATAACGGACGAACGACTGAAGCTTTCTTT
V gene: TRBV7-6; J gene: TRBJ2-3; clone size: NA; D gene: NA; CDR3 protein: CASSLARADTDTQYF; CDR3 DNA: TGTGCCAGCAGCTTAGCACGGGCCGACACAGATACGCAGTATTTT
V gene: TRBV28; J gene: TRBJ1-5; clone size: NA; D gene: TRBD1; CDR3 protein: CASSPWTGGRGNQPQHF; CDR3 DNA: TGTGCCAGCAGTCCCTGGACAGGGGGCCGGGGCAATCAGCCCCAGCATTTT
V gene: TRBV11-2; J gene: TRBJ2-3; clone size: NA; D gene: TRBD2; CDR3 protein: CASSLSLAGGTDTQYF; CDR3 DNA: TGTGCCAGCAGCCTCTCTCTAGCGGGGGGCACAGATACGCAGTATTTT
V gene: TRBV28; J gene: TRBJ2-3; clone size: NA; D gene: NA; CDR3 protein: CASSLLSGAGTDTQYF; CDR3 DNA: TGTGCCAGCAGTTTATTATCGGGGGCGGGCACAGATACGCAGTATTTT
V gene: TRBV4-2; J gene: TRBJ2-7; clone size: NA; D gene: NA; CDR3 protein: CASSQDRGTFFYEQYF; CDR3 DNA: TGTGCCAGCAGCCAAGATAGAGGGACATTCTTCTACGAGCAGTACTTC
V gene: TRBV4-3; J gene: TRBJ2-3; clone size: NA; D gene: TRBD2; CDR3 protein: CASSQDWRGGAADTQYF; CDR3 DNA: TGCGCCAGCAGCCAAGACTGGCGGGGGGGGGCGGCAGATACGCAGTATTTT
V gene: TRBV4-3; J gene: TRBJ1-4; clone size: NA; D gene: NA; CDR3 protein: CASSQITNEKLFF; CDR3 DNA: TGCGCCAGCAGCCAAATAACTAATGAAAAACTGTTTTTT
V gene: TRBV6-1; J gene: TRBJ1-6; clone size: once; D gene: NA; CDR3 protein: CASNLRGKSPLHF; CDR3 DNA: TGTGCCAGCAATCTGAGGGGGAAGTCACCCCTCCACTTT
V gene: TRBV4-1; J gene: TRBJ2-3; clone size: once; D gene: TRBD1; CDR3 protein: CASRYGQGRVTDTQYF; CDR3 DNA: TGCGCCAGCAGATATGGACAGGGGCGGGTCACAGATACGCAGTATTTT
V gene: TRBV7-9; J gene: TRBJ1-2; clone size: NA; D gene: NA; CDR3 protein: CASTFGGEDGYTF; CDR3 DNA: TGTGCCAGCACCTTCGGGGGAGAGGATGGCTACACCTTC
V gene: TRBV5-1; J gene: TRBJ2-5; clone size: NA; D gene: NA; CDR3 protein: CASSLVGIGAQYF; CDR3 DNA: TGCGCCAGCAGCTTGGTGGGCATAGGGGCCCAGTACTTC
V gene: TRBV7-3; J gene: TRBJ2-2; clone size: NA; D gene: TRBD2; CDR3 protein: CASSPRSKLAGTRGTGELFF; CDR3 DNA: TGTGCCAGCAGCCCGCGATCCAAACTAGCGGGCACGAGGGGCACCGGGGAGCTGTTTTTT
V gene: TRBV4-1; J gene: TRBJ2-6; clone size: NA; D gene: TRBD2; CDR3 protein: CASSLRGASSGANVLTF; CDR3 DNA: TGCGCCAGCAGCCTGCGGGGGGCTTCCTCTGGGGCCAACGTCCTGACTTTC
V gene: TRBV7-9; J gene: TRBJ2-3; clone size: NA; D gene: NA; CDR3 protein: CASSLVRSTDTQYF; CDR3 DNA: TGTGCCAGCAGCTTAGTTCGCAGCACAGATACGCAGTATTTT
V gene: TRBV7-9; J gene: TRBJ1-1; clone size: once; D gene: NA; CDR3 protein: CASSLGKGGEAFF; CDR3 DNA: TGTGCCAGCAGCTTAGGGAAGGGCGGGGAAGCTTTCTTT
V gene: TRBV28; J gene: TRBJ2-5; clone size: NA; D gene: NA; CDR3 protein: CASSPLTGSTQYF; CDR3 DNA: TGTGCCAGCAGTCCTCTGACAGGATCAACCCAGTACTTC
V gene: TRBV10-3; J gene: TRBJ2-3; clone size: NA; D gene: TRBD2; CDR3 protein: CAISLLAGGTDTQYF; CDR3 DNA: TGTGCCATCAGCCTACTAGCGGGGGGGACAGATACGCAGTATTTT
V gene: TRBV5-5; J gene: TRBJ2-5; clone size: few; D gene: NA; CDR3 protein: CASSLGQQETQYF; CDR3 DNA: TGTGCCAGCAGCTTGGGCCAGCAAGAGACCCAGTACTTC
V gene: TRBV7-9; J gene: TRBJ1-1; clone size: NA; D gene: TRBD1; CDR3 protein: CASSLRTGGSAFF; CDR3 DNA: TGTGCCAGCAGCCTTCGGACAGGGGGTAGCGCTTTCTTT
V gene: TRBV28; J gene: TRBJ2-2; clone size: NA; D gene: TRBD2; CDR3 protein: CASSLSGGAYGELFF; CDR3 DNA: TGTGCCAGCAGTTTGAGCGGGGGGGCTTACGGGGAGCTGTTTTTT
V gene: TRBV5-6; J gene: TRBJ1-5; clone size: NA; D gene: NA; CDR3 protein: CASSATQPQHF; CDR3 DNA: TGTGCCAGCAGCGCAACTCAGCCCCAGCATTTT
V gene: TRBV10-3; J gene: TRBJ2-1; clone size: NA; D gene: TRBD1; CDR3 protein: CAHGDRGFNEQFF; CDR3 DNA: TGTGCCCATGGGGACAGGGGATTTAATGAGCAGTTCTTC
V gene: TRBV25-1; J gene: TRBJ1-2; clone size: NA; D gene: TRBD1; CDR3 protein: CASSPGTGGFDSYGYTF; CDR3 DNA: TGTGCCAGCAGCCCCGGGACAGGGGGCTTCGACAGCTATGGCTACACCTTC
V gene: TRBV5-7; J gene: TRBJ1-1; clone size: NA; D gene: NA; CDR3 protein: CASSPGGEGRYAEAFF; CDR3 DNA: TGTGCCAGCAGCCCGGGGGGAGAGGGACGGTACGCTGAAGCTTTCTTT